The sequence of this TCR beta chain was determined in a study of blood T cell repertoires in COVID-19. Study details: Specimens from acute and convalescent COVID-19 originated in the United States, Italy and Spain. In each case, the material was cDNA or gDNA derived from T cells, B-cell-depleted T cells, or PBMCs.

Assay: immunoSEQ multiplex PCR; the TCRdb copy retains only in-frame clones and omits some. The sample yields 200,000 to 250,000 clones, approximately 83% seen once. The germline V and J ends were trimmed by 6 bases and 10 bases, with 12 bases remaining between them. This CDR3 is 12 amino acids long. Per the germline V gene, CDR1 is MDHEN and CDR2 is SYDVKM. Those who participated ranged in age from 18 to 89 years and resided in about 24 US areas. The study assigned cohorts using participant-reported clinical history. The clonotype was recovered from a woman between 40 and 50 years old with acute COVID-19. This sequence joins TRBV28 and TRBJ1-4; D not certain. Input material: PBMCs or T cells enriched from blood (not recorded which). In nucleotides, the CDR3 is TGTGCCAGCAGCCCCGAAGCCGGAAAACTGTTTTTT. Protein product: CASSPEAGKLFF.